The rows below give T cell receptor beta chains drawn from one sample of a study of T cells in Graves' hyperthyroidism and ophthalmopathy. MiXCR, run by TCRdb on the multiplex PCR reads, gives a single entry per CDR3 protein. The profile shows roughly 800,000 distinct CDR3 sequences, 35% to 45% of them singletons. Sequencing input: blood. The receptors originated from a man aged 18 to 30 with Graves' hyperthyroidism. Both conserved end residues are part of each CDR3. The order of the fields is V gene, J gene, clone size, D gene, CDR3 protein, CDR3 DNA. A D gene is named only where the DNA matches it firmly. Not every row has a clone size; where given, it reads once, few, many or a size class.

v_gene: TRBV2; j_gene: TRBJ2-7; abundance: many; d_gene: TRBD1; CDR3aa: CAGAPRTGAYEQYF; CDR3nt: TGTGCCGGCGCGCCCAGGACAGGGGCATACGAGCAGTACTTC
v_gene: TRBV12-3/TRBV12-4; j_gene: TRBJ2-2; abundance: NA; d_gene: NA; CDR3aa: CASSFWAGRNTGELFF; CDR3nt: TGTGCCAGCAGTTTTTGGGCGGGAAGGAACACCGGGGAGCTGTTTTTT
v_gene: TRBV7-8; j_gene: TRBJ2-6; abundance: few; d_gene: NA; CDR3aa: CASSLAGLGANVLTF; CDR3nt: TGTGCCAGCAGCTTAGCGGGGTTGGGGGCCAACGTCCTGACTTTC
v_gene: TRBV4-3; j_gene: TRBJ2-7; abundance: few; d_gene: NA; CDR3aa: CASSPRTTTNYEQYF; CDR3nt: TGCGCCAGCAGCCCCCGGACAACTACAAACTACGAGCAGTACTTC
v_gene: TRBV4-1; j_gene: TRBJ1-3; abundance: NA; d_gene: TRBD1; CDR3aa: CASSQAGGENTIYF; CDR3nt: TGTGCCAGCAGCCAAGCAGGGGGCGAAAACACCATATATTTT
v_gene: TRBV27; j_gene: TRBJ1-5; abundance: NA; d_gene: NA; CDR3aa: CASSLFVLSAAQHF; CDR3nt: TGTGCCAGCAGTTTATTTGTTTTATCTGCGGCCCAGCATTTT
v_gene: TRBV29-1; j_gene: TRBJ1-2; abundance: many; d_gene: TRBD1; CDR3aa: CSVQTGTGSDYGYTF; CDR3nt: TGCAGCGTTCAGACCGGGACAGGGTCGGACTATGGCTACACCTTC
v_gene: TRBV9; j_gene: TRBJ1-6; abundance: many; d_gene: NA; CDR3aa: CASSPRDDNNSPLHF; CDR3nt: TGTGCCAGCAGCCCCCGAGACGATAATAATTCACCCCTCCACTTT
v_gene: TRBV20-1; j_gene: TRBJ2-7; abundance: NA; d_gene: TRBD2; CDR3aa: CSAGTSGEYEQYF; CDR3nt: TGCAGTGCCGGGACTAGCGGGGAGTACGAGCAGTACTTC
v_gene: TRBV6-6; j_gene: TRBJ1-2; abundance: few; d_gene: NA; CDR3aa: CASSYSIARGSNYGYTF; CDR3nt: TGTGCCAGCAGTTACTCGATCGCAAGGGGTTCTAACTATGGCTACACCTTC
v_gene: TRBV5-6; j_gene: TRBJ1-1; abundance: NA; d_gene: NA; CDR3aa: CANSLGGTEAFF; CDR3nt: TGTGCCAACAGTCTGGGGGGAACTGAAGCTTTCTTT
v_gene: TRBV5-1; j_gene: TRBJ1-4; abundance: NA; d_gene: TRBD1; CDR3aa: CASSSSPGQGQEKLFF; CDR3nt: TGCGCCAGCAGCTCTTCACCGGGACAGGGACAAGAAAAACTGTTTTTT
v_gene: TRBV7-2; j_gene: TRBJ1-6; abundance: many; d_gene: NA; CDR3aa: CASSFQGLGSPLHF; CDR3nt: TGTGCCAGCAGTTTCCAGGGATTGGGTTCACCCCTCCACTTT
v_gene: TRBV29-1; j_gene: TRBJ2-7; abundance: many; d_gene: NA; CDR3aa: CSVGEDEQYF; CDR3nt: TGCAGCGTTGGGGAGGACGAGCAGTACTTC
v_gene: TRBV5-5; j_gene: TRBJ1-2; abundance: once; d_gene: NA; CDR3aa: CASSFRDLGYTF; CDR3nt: TGTGCCAGCAGCTTTAGGGACCTGGGCTACACCTTC
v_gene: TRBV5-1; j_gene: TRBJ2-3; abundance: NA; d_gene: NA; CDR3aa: CASTPRGTQYF; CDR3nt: TGCGCCAGCACCCCCCGAGGTACGCAGTATTTT
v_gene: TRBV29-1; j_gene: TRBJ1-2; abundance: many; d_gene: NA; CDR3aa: CSVVWGAGGYTF; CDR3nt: TGCAGCGTTGTTTGGGGGGCTGGTGGCTACACCTTC
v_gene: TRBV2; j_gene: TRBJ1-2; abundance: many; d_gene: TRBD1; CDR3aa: CASGTGESYTF; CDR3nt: TGTGCCAGCGGGACAGGGGAGAGCTACACCTTC
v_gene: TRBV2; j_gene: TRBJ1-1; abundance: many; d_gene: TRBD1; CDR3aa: CASSQGQGLWAFF; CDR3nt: TGTGCCAGCAGCCAAGGACAGGGGCTTTGGGCTTTCTTT
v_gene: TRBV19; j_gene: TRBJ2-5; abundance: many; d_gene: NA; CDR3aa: CASSTQQGETQYF; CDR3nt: TGTGCCAGTAGTACGCAGCAGGGGGAGACCCAGTACTTC
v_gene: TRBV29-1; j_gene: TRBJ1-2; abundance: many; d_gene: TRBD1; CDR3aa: CSVVTSGDRGYGYTF; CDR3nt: TGCAGCGTTGTTACGAGCGGTGACAGGGGCTATGGCTACACCTTC
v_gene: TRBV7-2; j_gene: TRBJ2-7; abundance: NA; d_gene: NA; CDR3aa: CASMGTSSYEQYF; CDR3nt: TGCGCCAGCATGGGGACCAGCTCCTACGAGCAGTACTTC
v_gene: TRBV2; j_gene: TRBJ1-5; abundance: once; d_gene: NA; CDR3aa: CASSFTPRLTDKGPNQPQHF; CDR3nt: TGTGCCAGCAGTTTTACCCCCCGGTTAACCGACAAGGGACCTAATCAGCCCCAGCATTTT
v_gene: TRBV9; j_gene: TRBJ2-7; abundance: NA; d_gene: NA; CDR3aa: CASSGGLRGLQYF; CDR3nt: TGTGCCAGCAGCGGGGGCCTTCGGGGGCTACAGTACTTC
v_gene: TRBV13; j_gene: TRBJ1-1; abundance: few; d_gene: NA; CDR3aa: CASSNGRMNTEAFF; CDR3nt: TGTGCCAGTAGTAACGGGAGGATGAACACTGAAGCTTTCTTT
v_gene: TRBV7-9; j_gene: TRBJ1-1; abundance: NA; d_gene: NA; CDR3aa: CAESEGKTEAFF; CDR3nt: TGTGCCGAAAGTGAGGGGAAGACTGAAGCTTTCTTT
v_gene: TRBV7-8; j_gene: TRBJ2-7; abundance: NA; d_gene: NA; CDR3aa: CASSLGTNAYEQYF; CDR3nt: TGTGCCAGCAGCTTAGGAACCAACGCCTACGAGCAGTACTTC
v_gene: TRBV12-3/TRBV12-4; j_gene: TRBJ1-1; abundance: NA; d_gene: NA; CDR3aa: CASSQYTESLNTEAFF; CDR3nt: TGTGCCAGCAGTCAATACACGGAATCTTTGAACACTGAAGCTTTCTTT
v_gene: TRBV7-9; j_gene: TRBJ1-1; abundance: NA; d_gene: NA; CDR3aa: CASSLPGGITFF; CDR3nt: TGTGCCAGCAGCCTCCCGGGGGGGATAACTTTCTTT
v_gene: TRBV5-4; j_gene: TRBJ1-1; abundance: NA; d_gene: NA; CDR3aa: CASSYLQGASTEAFF; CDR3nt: TGTGCCAGCAGCTATCTACAGGGAGCGAGCACTGAAGCTTTCTTT
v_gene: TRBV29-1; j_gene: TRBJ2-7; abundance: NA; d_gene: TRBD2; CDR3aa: CSVTSAQYF; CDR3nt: TGCAGCGTGACTAGCGCGCAGTACTTC
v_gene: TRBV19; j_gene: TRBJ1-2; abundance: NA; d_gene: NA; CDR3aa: CASSFFKGPYGHTF; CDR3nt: TGTGCCAGCAGCTTTTTTAAGGGGCCCTATGGCCACACCTTC
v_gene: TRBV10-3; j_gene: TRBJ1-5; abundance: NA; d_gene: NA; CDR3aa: CASSYRPPQLYSNQPQHF; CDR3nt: TGTGCCAGCAGTTATAGGCCTCCACAGCTTTATAGCAATCAGCCCCAGCATTTT
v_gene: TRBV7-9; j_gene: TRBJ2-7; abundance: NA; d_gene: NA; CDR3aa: CASSLALQDNSYEQYF; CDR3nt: TGTGCCAGCAGCTTAGCGCTACAGGACAACTCCTACGAGCAGTACTTC
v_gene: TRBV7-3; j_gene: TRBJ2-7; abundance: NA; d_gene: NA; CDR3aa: CASSNAPDEQYF; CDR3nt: TGTGCCAGCAGCAACGCCCCGGACGAGCAGTACTTC
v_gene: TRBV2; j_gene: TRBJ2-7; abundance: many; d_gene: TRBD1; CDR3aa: CATEPGTGYEQYF; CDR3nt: TGTGCCACCGAGCCCGGGACAGGCTACGAGCAGTACTTC
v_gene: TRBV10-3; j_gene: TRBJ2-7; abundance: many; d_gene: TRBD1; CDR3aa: CAIRETGLSSYEQYF; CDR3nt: TGTGCCATCAGAGAGACAGGGCTGAGCTCCTACGAGCAGTACTTC
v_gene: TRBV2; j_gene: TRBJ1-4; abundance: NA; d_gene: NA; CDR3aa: CASSPSREDEKLFF; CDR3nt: TGTGCCAGCTCACCGAGCAGGGAGGATGAAAAACTGTTTTTT
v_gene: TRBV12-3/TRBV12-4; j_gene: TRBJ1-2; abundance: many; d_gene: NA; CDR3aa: CASSRPGAGYTF; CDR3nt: TGTGCCAGCAGCCGACCCGGGGCTGGCTACACCTTC
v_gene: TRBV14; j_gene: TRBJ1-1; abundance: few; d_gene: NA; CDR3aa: CASSQDGSLNTEAFF; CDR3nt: TGTGCCAGCAGCCAAGATGGCAGTTTGAACACTGAAGCTTTCTTT
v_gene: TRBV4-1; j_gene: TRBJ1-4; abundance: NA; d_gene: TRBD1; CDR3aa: CASSQVRGQAEKLFF; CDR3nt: TGCGCCAGCAGCCAAGTCAGGGGGCAGGCTGAAAAACTGTTTTTT
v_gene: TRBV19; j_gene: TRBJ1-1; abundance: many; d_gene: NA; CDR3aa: CASSMQGWTEAFF; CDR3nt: TGTGCCAGTAGTATGCAGGGGTGGACTGAAGCTTTCTTT
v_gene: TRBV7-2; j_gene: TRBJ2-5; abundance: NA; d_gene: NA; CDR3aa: CASSYSVGAETQYF; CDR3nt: TGTGCCAGCAGTTACTCAGTGGGGGCGGAGACCCAGTACTTC
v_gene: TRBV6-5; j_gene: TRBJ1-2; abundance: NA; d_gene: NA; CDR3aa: CASSLGGQSGYTF; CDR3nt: TGTGCCAGCAGTTTAGGGGGACAATCTGGCTACACCTTC
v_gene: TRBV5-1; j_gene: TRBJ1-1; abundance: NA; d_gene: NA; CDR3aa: CASSQAPKQGRRTEAFF; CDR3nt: TGCGCCAGCAGCCAGGCCCCTAAACAGGGAAGGCGCACTGAAGCTTTCTTT